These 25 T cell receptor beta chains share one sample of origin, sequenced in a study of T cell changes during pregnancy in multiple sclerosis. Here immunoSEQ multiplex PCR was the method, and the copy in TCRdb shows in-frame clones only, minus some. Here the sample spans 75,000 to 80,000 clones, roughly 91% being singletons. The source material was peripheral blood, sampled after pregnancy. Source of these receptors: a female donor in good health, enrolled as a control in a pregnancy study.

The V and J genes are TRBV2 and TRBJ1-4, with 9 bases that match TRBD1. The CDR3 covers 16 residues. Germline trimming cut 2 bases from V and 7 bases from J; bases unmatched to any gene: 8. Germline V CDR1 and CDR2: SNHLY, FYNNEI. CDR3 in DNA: TGTGCCAGCAGTGAATCTCCGACAGGGGGAGGTGAAAAACTGTTTTTT. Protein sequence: CASSESPTGGGEKLFF.

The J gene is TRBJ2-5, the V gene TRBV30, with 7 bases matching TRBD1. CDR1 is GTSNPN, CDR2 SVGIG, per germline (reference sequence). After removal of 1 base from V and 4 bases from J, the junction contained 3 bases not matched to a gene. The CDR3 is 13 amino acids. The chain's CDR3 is CAWSEAGGETQYF. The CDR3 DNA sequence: TGTGCCTGGAGTGAAGCAGGGGGAGAGACCCAGTACTTC. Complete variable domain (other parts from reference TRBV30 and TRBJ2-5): SQTIHQWPATLVQPVGSPLSLECTVEGTSNPNLYWYRQAAGRGLQLLFYSVGIGQISSEVPQNLSASRPQDRQFILSSKKLLLSDSGFYLCAWSEAGGETQYFGPGTRLLVL.

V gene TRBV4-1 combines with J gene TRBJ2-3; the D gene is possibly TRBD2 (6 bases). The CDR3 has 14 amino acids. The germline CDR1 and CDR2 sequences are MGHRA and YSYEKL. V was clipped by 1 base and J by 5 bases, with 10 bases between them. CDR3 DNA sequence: TGCGCCAGCAGCCAAGCGGGGGTTAGAGATACGCAGTATTTT. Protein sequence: CASSQAGVRDTQYF.

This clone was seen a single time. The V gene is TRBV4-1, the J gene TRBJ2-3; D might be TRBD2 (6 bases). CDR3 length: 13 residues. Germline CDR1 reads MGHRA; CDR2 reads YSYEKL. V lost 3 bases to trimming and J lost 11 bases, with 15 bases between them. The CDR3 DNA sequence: TGCGCCAGCAGCCAGCCTTGGGGGGAGAGGCAGTATTTT. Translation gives CASSQPWGERQYF.

The CDR3: CASSLAGGPKGIWEQYF. CDR3 nucleotides: TGTGCCAGCAGTCTGGCTGGGGGCCCAAAGGGGATTTGGGAGCAGTACTTC. V and J are TRBV27 and TRBJ2-7; D may be TRBD1 (6 bases). Trimming pared 5 bases from V and 7 bases from J, leaving 27 bases between. The CDR3 runs to 17 residues. CDR1 is MNHEY and CDR2 is SMNVEV in the germline V gene (reference sequence).

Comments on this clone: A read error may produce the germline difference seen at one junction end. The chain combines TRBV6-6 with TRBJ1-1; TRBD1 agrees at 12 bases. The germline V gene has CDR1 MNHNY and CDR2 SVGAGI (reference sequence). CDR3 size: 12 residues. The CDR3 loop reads CASIGTGGVYKF. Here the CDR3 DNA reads TGTGCCAGCATAGGGACAGGGGGCGTCTACAAGTTT.

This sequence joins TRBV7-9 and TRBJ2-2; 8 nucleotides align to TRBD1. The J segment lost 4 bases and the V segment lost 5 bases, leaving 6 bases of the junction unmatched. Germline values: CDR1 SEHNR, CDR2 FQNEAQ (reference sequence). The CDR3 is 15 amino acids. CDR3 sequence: CASSVDRGGTGELFF. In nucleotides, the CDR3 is TGTGCCAGCAGCGTCGACAGGGGAGGCACCGGGGAGCTGTTTTTT.

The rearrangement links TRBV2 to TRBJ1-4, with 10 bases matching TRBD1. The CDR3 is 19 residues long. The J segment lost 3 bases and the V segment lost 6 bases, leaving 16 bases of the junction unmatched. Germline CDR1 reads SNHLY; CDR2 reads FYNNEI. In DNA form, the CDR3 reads TGTGCCAGCAGGGAATCGGCGGGACAGGGGATTTTAGCTAATGAAAAACTGTTTTTT. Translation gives CASRESAGQGILANEKLFF.

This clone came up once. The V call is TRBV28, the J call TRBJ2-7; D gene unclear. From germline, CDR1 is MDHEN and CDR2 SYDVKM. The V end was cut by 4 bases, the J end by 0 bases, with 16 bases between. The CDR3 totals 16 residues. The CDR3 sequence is CASSSQLRLSSYEQYF. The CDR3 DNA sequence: TGTGCCAGCAGTTCACAACTCCGACTGAGCTCCTACGAGCAGTACTTC. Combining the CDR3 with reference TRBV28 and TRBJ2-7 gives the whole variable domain DVKVTQSSRYLVKRTGEKVFLECVQDMDHENMFWYRQDPGLGLRLIYFSYDVKMKEKGDIPEGYSVSREKKERFSLILESASTNQTSMYLCASSSQLRLSSYEQYFGPGTRLTVT.

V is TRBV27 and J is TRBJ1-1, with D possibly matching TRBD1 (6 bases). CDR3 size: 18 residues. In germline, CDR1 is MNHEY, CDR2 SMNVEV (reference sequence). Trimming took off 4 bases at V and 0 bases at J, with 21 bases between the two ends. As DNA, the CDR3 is TGTGCCAGCAGTTCCCGCGACAGGAGAGGGGCTATGAACACTGAAGCTTTCTTT. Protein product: CASSSRDRRGAMNTEAFF.

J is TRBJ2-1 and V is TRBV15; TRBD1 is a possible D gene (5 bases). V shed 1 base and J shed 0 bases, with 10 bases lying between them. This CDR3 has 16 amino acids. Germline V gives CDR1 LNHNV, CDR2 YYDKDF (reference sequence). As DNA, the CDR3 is TGTGCCACCAGCAGAGGAGACAGCAGCTCCTACAATGAGCAGTTCTTC. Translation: CATSRGDSSSYNEQFF.

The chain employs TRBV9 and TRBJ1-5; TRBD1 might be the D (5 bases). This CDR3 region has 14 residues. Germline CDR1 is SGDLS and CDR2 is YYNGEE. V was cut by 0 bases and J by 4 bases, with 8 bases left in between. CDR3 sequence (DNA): TGTGCCAGCAGCGTAGGGGCAGGGAATCAGCCCCAGCATTTT. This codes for CASSVGAGNQPQHF.

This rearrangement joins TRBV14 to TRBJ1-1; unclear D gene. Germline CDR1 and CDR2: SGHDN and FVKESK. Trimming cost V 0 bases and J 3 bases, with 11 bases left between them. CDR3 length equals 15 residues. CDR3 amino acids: CASSQDLIGDTEAFF. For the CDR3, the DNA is TGTGCCAGCAGCCAAGATCTAATCGGTGACACTGAAGCTTTCTTT.

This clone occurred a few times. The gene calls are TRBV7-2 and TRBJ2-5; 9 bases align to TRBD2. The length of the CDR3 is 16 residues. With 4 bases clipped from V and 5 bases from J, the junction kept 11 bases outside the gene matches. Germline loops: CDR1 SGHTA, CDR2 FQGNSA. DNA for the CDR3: TGTGCCAGCAGCTCCAGCCCAGCGGGAGGCCGTGAGACCCAGTACTTC. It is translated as CASSSSPAGGRETQYF.

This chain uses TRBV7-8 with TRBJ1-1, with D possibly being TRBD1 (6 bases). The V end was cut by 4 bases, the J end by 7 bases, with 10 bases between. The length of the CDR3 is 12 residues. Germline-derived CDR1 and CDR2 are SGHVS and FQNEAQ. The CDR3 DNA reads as TGTGCCAGCAGCTGGGCCAGGGGTGAAGCTTTCTTT. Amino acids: CASSWARGEAFF.

The CDR3 sequence is CATQKTGGDEQYF. The CDR3 nucleotides are TGTGCCACCCAAAAGACAGGGGGGGACGAGCAGTACTTC. V usage is TRBV6-5 and J usage is TRBJ2-7; TRBD1 matches at 9 bases. With 10 bases clipped from V and 5 bases from J, the junction kept 9 bases outside the gene matches. Germline V gene sequence: CDR1 MNHEY, CDR2 SVGAGI. The CDR3 covers 13 residues.

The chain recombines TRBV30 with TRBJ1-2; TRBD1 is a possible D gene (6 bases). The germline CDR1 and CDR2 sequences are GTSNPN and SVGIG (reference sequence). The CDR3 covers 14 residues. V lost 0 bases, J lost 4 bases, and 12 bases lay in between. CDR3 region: CAWSVLGQPYGYTF. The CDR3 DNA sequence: TGTGCCTGGAGTGTACTCGGACAGCCCTATGGCTACACCTTC.

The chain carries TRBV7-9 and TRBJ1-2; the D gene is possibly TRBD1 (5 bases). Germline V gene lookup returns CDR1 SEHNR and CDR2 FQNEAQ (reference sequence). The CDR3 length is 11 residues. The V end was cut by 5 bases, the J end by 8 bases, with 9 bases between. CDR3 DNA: TGTGCCAGCAGCACAGGAGAGGGCTACACCTTC. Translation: CASSTGEGYTF.

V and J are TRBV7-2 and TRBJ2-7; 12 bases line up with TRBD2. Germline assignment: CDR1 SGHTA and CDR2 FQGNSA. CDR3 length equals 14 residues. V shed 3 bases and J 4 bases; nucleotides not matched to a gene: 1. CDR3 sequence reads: CASSFLAGGYEQYF. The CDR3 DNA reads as TGTGCCAGCAGCTTCCTAGCGGGGGGGTACGAGCAGTACTTC.

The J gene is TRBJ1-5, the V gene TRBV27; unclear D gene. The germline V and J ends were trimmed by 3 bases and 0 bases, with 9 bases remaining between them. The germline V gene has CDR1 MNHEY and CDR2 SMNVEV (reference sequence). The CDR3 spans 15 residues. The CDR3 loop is CASSFTPYSNQPQHF. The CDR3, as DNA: TGTGCCAGCAGTTTCACTCCCTATAGCAATCAGCCCCAGCATTTT.

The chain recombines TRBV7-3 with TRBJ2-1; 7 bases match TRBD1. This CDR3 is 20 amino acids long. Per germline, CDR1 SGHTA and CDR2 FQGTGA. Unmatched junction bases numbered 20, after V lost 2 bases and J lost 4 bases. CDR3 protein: CASSLEGDSRAYRFYNEQFF. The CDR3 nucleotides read TGTGCCAGCAGCTTAGAGGGGGACAGCAGGGCATACCGATTTTACAATGAGCAGTTCTTC.

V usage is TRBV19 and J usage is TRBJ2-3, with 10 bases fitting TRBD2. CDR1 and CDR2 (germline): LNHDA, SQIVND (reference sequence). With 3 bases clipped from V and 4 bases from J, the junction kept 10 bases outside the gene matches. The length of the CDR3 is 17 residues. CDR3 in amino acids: CASSMGPSGGSADTQYF. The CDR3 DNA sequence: TGTGCCAGTAGTATGGGGCCTAGCGGGGGTAGCGCAGATACGCAGTATTTT.

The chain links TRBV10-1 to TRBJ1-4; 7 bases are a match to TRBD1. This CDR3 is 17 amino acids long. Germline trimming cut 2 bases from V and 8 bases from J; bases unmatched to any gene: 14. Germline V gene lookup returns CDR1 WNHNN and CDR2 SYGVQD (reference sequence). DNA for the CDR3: TGCGCCAGCAGTGAGCCAATACAGGGGAAGGGGGAGGAAAAACTGTTTTTT. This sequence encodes CASSEPIQGKGEEKLFF.

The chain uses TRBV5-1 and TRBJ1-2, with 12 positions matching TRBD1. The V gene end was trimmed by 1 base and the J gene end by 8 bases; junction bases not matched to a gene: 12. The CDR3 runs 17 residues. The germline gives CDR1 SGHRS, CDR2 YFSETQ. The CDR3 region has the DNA TGCGCCAGCAGCTTGTTAGGTACCGGGACAGGGGGCGGCGGCTACACCTTC. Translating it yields CASSLLGTGTGGGGYTF.

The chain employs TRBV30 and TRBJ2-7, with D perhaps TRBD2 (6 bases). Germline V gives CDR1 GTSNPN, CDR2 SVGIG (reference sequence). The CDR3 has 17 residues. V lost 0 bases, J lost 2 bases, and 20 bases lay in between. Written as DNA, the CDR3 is TGTGCCTGGAGTGTAAATCCATGGGAGGCGATTGCCTACGAGCAGTACTTC. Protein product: CAWSVNPWEAIAYEQYF.